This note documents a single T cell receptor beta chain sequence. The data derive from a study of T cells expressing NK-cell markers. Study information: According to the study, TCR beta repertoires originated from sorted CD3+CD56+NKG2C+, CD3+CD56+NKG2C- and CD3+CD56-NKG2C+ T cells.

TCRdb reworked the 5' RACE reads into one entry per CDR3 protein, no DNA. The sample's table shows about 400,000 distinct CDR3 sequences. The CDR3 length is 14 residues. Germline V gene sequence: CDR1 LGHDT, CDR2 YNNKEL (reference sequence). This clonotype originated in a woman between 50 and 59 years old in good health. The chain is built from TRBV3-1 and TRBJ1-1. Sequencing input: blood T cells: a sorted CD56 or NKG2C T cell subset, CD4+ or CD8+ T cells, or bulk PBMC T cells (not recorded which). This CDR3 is CASSQGIKNTEAFF.